Many counts were recorded for the clone carrying this T cell receptor (beta chain). Its target is unknown. These data originate in a study of T cell repertoires in cytomegalovirus infection. Across the study: Public TCR beta signatures were indicative of both CMV infection and a matching HLA type.

General study points: Clonotype analysis showed dominance of the ex vivo response by HLA-C-restricted CMV-specific TCR beta clonotypes.

TCRdb re-called the reads with MiXCR, one entry per CDR3 protein. The top ten hold more than 20% of the sample, which has roughly 500,000 distinct CDR3 sequences, more than 15% seen once. What was sequenced was CD8+ T cells from PBMCs. The TCR was taken from a human donor in good health (CMV status not recorded). Some clones in this sample may be carry-over from other donors' samples.

The CDR3 bases are TGTGCCACCACGGATGGGGACGGGGAGCTGTTTTTT. It is translated as CATTDGDGELFF. The V gene is TRBV12-3 or TRBV12-4, the J gene TRBJ2-2; D is unclear. The V end was cut by 10 bases, the J end by 7 bases, with 13 bases between. The CDR3 sequence is 12 residues long.